Below are 16 T cell receptor beta chains sequenced from a single sample in a study of CD8+ T cells in alopecia areata. Reverse transcribed after extraction, RNA yielded cDNA as the sequencing template. TCRdb's copy holds only in-frame clones and misses some; the assay was immunoSEQ multiplex PCR. In the table there are about 210,000 clones, around three fifths of which are singletons. Described treatment: oral pan-JAK inhibitor, 5-10 mg twice daily. Here the sequenced sample was CD4+ T cells sorted from blood, taken at week 4, from a patient treated with tofacitinib. The source is a human donor with alopecia areata.

DNA for the CDR3: TGTGCCAGCAGTAACCACCAGGCCAGGGTTATTAACATTCAGTACTTC. It specifies CASSNHQARVINIQYF. This chain joins TRBV6-6 and TRBJ2-4, with TRBD1 as a possible D gene (5 bases). There are 16 residues in the CDR3. Germline CDR1 is MNHNY and CDR2 is SVGAGI (reference sequence). V was cut by 5 bases and J by 7 bases, with 21 bases left in between.

The J gene is TRBJ2-1, the V gene TRBV4-1, with 7 bases lining up with TRBD1. V dropped 3 bases and J dropped 11; count of bases not matched to a gene: 10. From germline, CDR1 is MGHRA and CDR2 YSYEKL. The CDR3 totals 14 residues. CDR3 nucleotide sequence: TGCGCCAGCAGCCATATAACTGACAGGGTAAAGCAGTTCTTC. As protein: CASSHITDRVKQFF.

This clone was detected only a few times. The J gene is TRBJ1-2, the V gene TRBV19; 10 positions agree with TRBD1. Germline V gives CDR1 LNHDA, CDR2 SQIVND (reference sequence). The V and J ends lost 8 bases and 5 bases, in that order; junction bases with no gene match: 11. This CDR3 comprises 15 residues. The CDR3 spells CASRPGTGEPYGYTF. CDR3 DNA sequence: TGTGCCAGTCGTCCAGGGACAGGGGAGCCTTATGGCTACACCTTC.

This clone was seen more than once but under ten times. The V gene is TRBV5-4, the J gene TRBJ2-5; D uncertain. Deletions cut 1 base from V and 0 bases from J, with 7 bases between. CDR3 length: 14 amino acids. CDR1 and CDR2 (germline): SGHNT, YYREEE (reference sequence). CDR3 DNA: TGTGCCAGCAGCTTGAAAGCGAACCAAGAGACCCAGTACTTC. Its protein product is CASSLKANQETQYF. The full variable domain, in which reference TRBV5-4 and TRBJ2-5 provide the parts outside the CDR3, is ETGVTQSPTHLIKTRGQQVTLRCSSQSGHNTVSWYQQALGQGPQFIFQYYREEENGRGNFPPRFSGLQFPNYSSELNVNALELDDSALYLCASSLKANQETQYFGPGTRLLVL.

This clone occurred a few times. The J gene is TRBJ1-2, the V gene TRBV30, with a tentative D call TRBD1 (6 bases). Germline assignment: CDR1 GTSNPN and CDR2 SVGIG (reference sequence). Trimming removed 3 bases at V and 5 bases at J, with 10 bases between. The CDR3 covers 12 residues. CDR3 coding DNA: TGTGCCTGGAGCGCAACAGGGTATGGCTACACCTTC. Its translation is CAWSATGYGYTF.

The rearrangement joins TRBV30 to TRBJ2-5; the D gene is possibly TRBD2 (6 bases). The CDR3 is 13 amino acids. Trimming removed 1 base from V and 7 bases from J, with 13 bases in between. CDR1 is GTSNPN and CDR2 is SVGIG in the germline V gene (reference sequence). The DNA for the CDR3 is TGTGCCTGGAGTGGGGGGGACCGAGGGACCCAGTACTTC. It encodes CAWSGGDRGTQYF. Using reference TRBV30 and TRBJ2-5 for the parts outside the CDR3, the full variable domain is SQTIHQWPATLVQPVGSPLSLECTVEGTSNPNLYWYRQAAGRGLQLLFYSVGIGQISSEVPQNLSASRPQDRQFILSSKKLLLSDSGFYLCAWSGGDRGTQYFGPGTRLLVL.

CDR3 in amino acids: CAWSVGGIGNQPQHF. The CDR3 DNA reads TGTGCCTGGAGTGTCGGTGGCATCGGCAATCAGCCCCAGCATTTT. V usage is TRBV30 and J usage is TRBJ1-5, with D uncertain. The germline V and J ends were trimmed by 0 bases and 2 bases, with 11 bases remaining between them. This CDR3 has 15 residues. CDR1 GTSNPN and CDR2 SVGIG come from the germline V gene (reference sequence).

The chain combines TRBV19 with TRBJ2-3; D is possibly TRBD1 or TRBD2 (5 bases each). The V gene's germline CDR1 is LNHDA and CDR2 SQIVND (reference sequence). Trimming shortened V by 9 bases and J by 6 bases, and 16 bases separated the two germline ends. The CDR3 runs to 13 residues. DNA for the CDR3: TGTGCCAGCGGGGCGCAGATAAGGGATACGCAGTATTTT. Protein sequence: CASGAQIRDTQYF.

This chain joins TRBV9 and TRBJ2-5; D is perhaps TRBD1 (5 bases). The J call may not be correct, given that the DNA end is closer to TRBJ2-7. Looked up from germline, CDR1 is SGDLS and CDR2 is YYNGEE. The CDR3 has 15 residues. The CDR3 bases are TGTGCCAGCAGCGTAGCTACAGGAGAGTCCTACGAGCAGTACTTC. Translation gives CASSVATGESYEQYF.

This chain uses TRBV5-1 with TRBJ2-2; D is perhaps TRBD1 (5 bases). Per the germline V gene, CDR1 is SGHRS and CDR2 is YFSETQ. This CDR3 is 16 amino acids long. V was pared by 4 bases and J by 1 base, with 14 bases between. CDR3 loop: CASSETPDRNTGELFF. The CDR3 DNA reads as TGCGCCAGCAGCGAGACCCCTGACAGGAACACCGGGGAGCTGTTTTTT.

The chain couples TRBV30 to TRBJ2-4; 7 nucleotides match TRBD1. CDR3 size: 13 residues. Germline V CDR1 and CDR2: GTSNPN, SVGIG (reference sequence). With 5 bases clipped from V and 0 bases from J, the junction kept 1 base outside the gene matches. CDR3 sequence (DNA): TGTGCCTGGGGACAGGTAGCCAAAAACATTCAGTACTTC. Protein sequence: CAWGQVAKNIQYF.

V is TRBV5-4 and J is TRBJ1-1; D is undetermined. V was pared by 4 bases and J by 3 bases, with 10 bases between. Germline-derived CDR1 and CDR2 are SGHNT and YYREEE (reference sequence). The CDR3 sequence is 13 residues long. The CDR3 region has the DNA TGTGCCAGCAGCCCAGGACGGGACACTGAAGCTTTCTTT. Translating gives CASSPGRDTEAFF.

The chain employs TRBV5-1 and TRBJ2-5; D is undetermined. V was cut by 0 bases and J by 7 bases, with 13 bases left in between. CDR3 size: 14 residues. The germline V gene has CDR1 SGHRS and CDR2 YFSETQ. Written as DNA, the CDR3 is TGCGCCAGCAGCTTGGGAGGATCCTTGGGGACCCAGTACTTC. Translated, it gives CASSLGGSLGTQYF.

The chain links TRBV6-1 to TRBJ1-1, with unresolved D. V gave up 2 bases and J gave up 8 bases, with 12 bases separating them. From germline, CDR1 is MNHNS and CDR2 SASEGT. CDR3 length equals 13 residues. The CDR3 sequence: CASSEFLALEAFF. The CDR3 nucleotides read TGTGCCAGCAGTGAATTCCTGGCCTTAGAAGCTTTCTTT.

This clone was observed a handful of times. The chain joins TRBV4-3 to TRBJ2-3; TRBD2 matches at 7 bases. Unmatched junction bases numbered 6, after V lost 1 base and J lost 11 bases. The CDR3 has 13 amino acids. Germline CDR1 and CDR2: LGHNA and YSLEER. The CDR3 protein is CASSQGSGGGQYF. CDR3 sequence (DNA): TGCGCCAGCAGCCAAGGGTCGGGCGGGGGGCAGTATTTT.

The DNA of the CDR3 is TGTGCCAGCAGCTTGGAGGACAGGGCGTATGGCTACACCTTC. Translated: CASSLEDRAYGYTF. The chain carries TRBV5-6 and TRBJ1-2; 8 nucleotides align to TRBD1. V gave up 0 bases and J gave up 5 bases; unmatched junction bases: 3. The CDR3 runs 14 residues. The V gene's germline CDR1 is SGHDT and CDR2 YYEEEE. The whole variable domain, filled in from reference TRBV5-6 and TRBJ1-2, reads DAGVTQSPTHLIKTRGQQVTLRCSPKSGHDTVSWYQQALGQGPQFIFQYYEEEERQRGNFPDRFSGHQFPNYSSELNVNALLLGDSALYLCASSLEDRAYGYTFGSGTRLTVV.